This T cell receptor beta chain derives from a study of blood T cell repertoires in COVID-19. The wider study: COVID-19 samples, acute and convalescent, were from the United States, Italy and Spain.

The length of the CDR3 is 13 residues. Germline CDR1 SQVTM, CDR2 ANQGSEA. The V end lost 3 bases, the J end lost 1 base, and 9 bases lay between the germline ends. Original handling: Reference gene primer amplification gave estimated nucleated cell counts. Profiling relied on immunoSEQ multiplex PCR, and the TCRdb table lists in-frame clones only, not all of them. Clone size and the V and J calls come from that table; the DNA yielded D and trimming. The table includes some 300,000 clones, approximately 86% detected once. Sequencing was done on a sample of peripheral blood. The V gene is TRBV29-1, the J gene TRBJ1-1, with D uncertain. This receptor was identified in a woman aged 45-60 years with active or convalescent COVID-19. The CDR3, as DNA: TGCAGCGTTGAGGCGGGGAAGAACACTGAAGCTTTCTTT. It encodes CSVEAGKNTEAFF.